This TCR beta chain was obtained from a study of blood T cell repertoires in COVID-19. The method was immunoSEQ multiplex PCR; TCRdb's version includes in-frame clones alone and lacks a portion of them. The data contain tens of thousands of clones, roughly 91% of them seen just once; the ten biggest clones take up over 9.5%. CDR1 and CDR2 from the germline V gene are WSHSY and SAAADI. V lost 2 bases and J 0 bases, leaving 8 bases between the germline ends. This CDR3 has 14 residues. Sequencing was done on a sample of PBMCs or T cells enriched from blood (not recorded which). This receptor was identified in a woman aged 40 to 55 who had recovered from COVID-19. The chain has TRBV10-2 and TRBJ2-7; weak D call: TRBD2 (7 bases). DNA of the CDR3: TGCGCCAGCAGTGAGGCGGGGGCCTCCTACGAGCAGTACTTC. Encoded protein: CASSEAGASYEQYF.